The following is a TCR beta chain sequence with its context. Original handling: Quantification of nucleated cells was approximated via reference gene primer amplification. Profiling relied on immunoSEQ multiplex PCR, and the TCRdb table lists in-frame clones only, not all of them. V, J and clone size derive from that table, while D and trimming were established from the DNA sequence. In the table there are some 160,000 clones, around 91% of which are singletons. This sample is part of a study of blood T cell repertoires in COVID-19. At the level of the study: Spain, Italy and the United States supplied samples that represented acute and convalescent COVID-19. The cDNA or gDNA used as material had been derived from T cells, B-cell-depleted T cells, or PBMCs.

This CDR3 region has 15 residues. The V and J ends lost 5 bases and 2 bases respectively, with 13 bases between them. Looked up from germline, CDR1 is MRHNA and CDR2 is SNTAGT. The sequence was obtained from a woman aged 60-70 years with active COVID-19. The sample taken for sequencing was peripheral blood. V gene TRBV6-4 combines with J gene TRBJ2-1, with a weak D call TRBD2 (5 bases). This CDR3 reads CASSFSALAYNEQFF. The CDR3 DNA reads as TGTGCCAGCAGTTTTAGCGCTTTAGCCTACAATGAGCAGTTCTTC.